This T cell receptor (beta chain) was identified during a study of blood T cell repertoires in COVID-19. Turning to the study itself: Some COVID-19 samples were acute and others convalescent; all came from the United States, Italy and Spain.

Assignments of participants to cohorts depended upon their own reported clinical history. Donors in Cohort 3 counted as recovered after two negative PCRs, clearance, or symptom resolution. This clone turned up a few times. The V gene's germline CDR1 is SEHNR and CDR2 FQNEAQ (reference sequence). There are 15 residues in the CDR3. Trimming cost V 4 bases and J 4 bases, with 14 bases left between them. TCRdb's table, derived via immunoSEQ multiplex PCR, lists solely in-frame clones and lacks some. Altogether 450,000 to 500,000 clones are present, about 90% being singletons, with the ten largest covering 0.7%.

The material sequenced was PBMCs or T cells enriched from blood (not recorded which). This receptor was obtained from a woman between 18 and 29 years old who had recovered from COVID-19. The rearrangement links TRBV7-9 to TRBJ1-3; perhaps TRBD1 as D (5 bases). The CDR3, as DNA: TGTGCCAGCAGCTCGTCCGGGCCAGGGGGAAACACCATATATTTT. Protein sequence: CASSSSGPGGNTIYF.